The text below deals with one T cell receptor (beta chain). Its antigen remains unknown. This entry belongs to a study of radiation and T cells in renal cell carcinoma. The method was immunoSEQ multiplex PCR; TCRdb's version includes in-frame clones alone and lacks a portion of them. The data show 50,000 to 70,000 clones, 60% to 85% seen once. Trimming cost V 6 bases and J 4 bases, with 21 bases left between them. This CDR3 contains 16 residues. CDR1 and CDR2 (germline): SGHVS, FQNEAQ. Time point in this sample: blood 4 weeks post-SBRT, at nephrectomy. Described treatment: 15 Gy SBRT to primary tumor, nephrectomy 4 weeks later. Findings and limits, study-wide: In blood, top tumor clones expanded by 2 weeks, shrinking by 4.

This chain joins TRBV7-8 and TRBJ2-5; tentatively, D is TRBD2 (5 bases). This receptor was identified in a man aged 55 to 70 with renal cell carcinoma. This material consisted of blood, taken from a patient whose treatment included radiotherapy and nephrectomy. CDR3 protein: CASRSPLTGEGETQYF. The CDR3 coding sequence is TGTGCCAGCAGGTCCCCGCTCACCGGGGAAGGAGAGACCCAGTACTTC.